This is a list of T cell receptor beta chains from one sample in a study of breast tumors, draining lymph nodes, adjacent tissues. TCRdb passed the multiplex PCR reads through MiXCR, listing each CDR3 protein once. The sample comprises about 230,000 distinct CDR3 sequences, approximately 29% of which are singletons, and around 1.5% rests with the top ten. Sequenced sample: axillary lymph node tissue. The receptors originated from a female donor with breast cancer. Some clones in this sample may be carry-over from other donors' samples. Both conserved end residues are part of each CDR3. The D gene is left open where the match is weak. The size of a clone is reported for some rows only, either as once, few or many, or as a class for expanded clones.

clone_size j_call v_call d_call cdr3_nt cdr3_aa
- TRBJ2-2 TRBV15 - TGTGCCACCAGCAGAGATCCCATGGCAGGGGGGGCCGGGGAGCTGTTTTTT CATSRDPMAGGAGELFF
many TRBJ1-3 TRBV19 - TGTGCCAGTAGCGGGTGGAACAGTCAAAGAGGAAACACCATATATTTT CASSGWNSQRGNTIYF
many TRBJ2-1 TRBV4-1 - TGCGCCAGCAGCCCTCGCGCGACGGAGGAGCAGTTCTTC CASSPRATEEQFF
- TRBJ2-7 TRBV27 TRBD2 TGTGCCAGCAGGCCTAGAAGCGGGAGATCCCTCTCCTACGAGCAGTACTTC CASRPRSGRSLSYEQYF
many TRBJ1-3 TRBV7-3 - TGTGCCCGACTCAGGTCTCGGCATAGATCCGGAAACACCATATATTTT CARLRSRHRSGNTIYF
- TRBJ2-2 TRBV11-1 TRBD1 TGTGCCAGCAGCTGCCGGGACAGGGGACCCCCGTTCGCGAACACCGGGGAGCTGTTTTTT CASSCRDRGPPFANTGELFF
many TRBJ2-3 TRBV11-3 - TGTGCCAGCAGCTTAGGTAGTGGCCTTGATACAGATACGCAGTATTTT CASSLGSGLDTDTQYF
- TRBJ2-4 TRBV24-1 TRBD1 TGTGCCACCAGTGATCCTCTAGAAACCGTGACAGGGTCTAACATTCAGTACTTC CATSDPLETVTGSNIQYF
- TRBJ2-7 TRBV20-1 TRBD1 TGCAGTGCTACATCCGAGGGGGCCTCTACCTACGTGCAGTACTTC CSATSEGASTYVQYF
many TRBJ2-3 TRBV20-1 - TGCAGTGCTCCTAAAGCAGCGGAGCGCACAGATACGCAGTATTTT CSAPKAAERTDTQYF
many TRBJ2-7 TRBV20-1 - TGCAGTGGCCAAGAGCACGAGCAGTACTTC CSGQEHEQYF
- TRBJ1-6 TRBV7-9 TRBD1 TGTGCCAGCAGCCCCAACAGGGGTCCGAATTCACCCCTCCACTTT CASSPNRGPNSPLHF
many TRBJ2-1 TRBV29-1 - TGCAGCTTCAAAGACTTGGAGCAGTTCTTC CSFKDLEQFF
- TRBJ2-6 TRBV20-1 TRBD2 TGCAGTGCCCTGGACCGCGCGGGGGGCGCGGCCGACGTCCTGACTTTC CSALDRAGGAADVLTF
many TRBJ2-2 TRBV6-1 TRBD2 TGTGCCAGCAGGAATCCGGGACTAGCGGGAGGAATCACCGGGGAGCTGTTTTTT CASRNPGLAGGITGELFF
- TRBJ1-4 TRBV7-8 - TGTGCCAGCAGCTCAGCGGGGCAGGGAGAAAAACTGTTTTTT CASSSAGQGEKLFF
many TRBJ2-7 TRBV11-1 - TGTGCCAGCAGCTTAGACCCAGGGCTTGGCGAGCAGTACTTC CASSLDPGLGEQYF
- TRBJ2-1 TRBV5-1 - TGCGCCAGCAGCTTCGGGCGCGGTGAGCAGTTCTTC CASSFGRGEQFF
- TRBJ1-5 TRBV2 TRBD1 TGTGCCAGCAGGGCCGGACAGGAGAGAAATCAGCCCCAGCATTTT CASRAGQERNQPQHF
- TRBJ2-7 TRBV20-1 TRBD2 TGCAGTGTTAGAGATCTCCGAGCGGGGACCCACGAGCAGTACTTC CSVRDLRAGTHEQYF
many TRBJ2-3 TRBV9 - TGTGCCAGCAGCGTAGATTTAAGGTCCACAGATACGCAGTATTTT CASSVDLRSTDTQYF
many TRBJ1-3 TRBV6-5 - TGTGCCAGCAGTTACGGCAGGCCTTACTCTGGAAACACCATATATTTT CASSYGRPYSGNTIYF
many TRBJ2-3 TRBV6-5 - TGTGCCAGCAGCCACCTTGTGAGCACAGATACGCAGTATTTT CASSHLVSTDTQYF
few TRBJ2-7 TRBV6-2/TRBV6-3 TRBD2 TGTGCCAGCAGTTTCCTAGCGGGAGGACATTCCTCTTACGAGCAGTACTTC CASSFLAGGHSSYEQYF
many TRBJ1-5 TRBV20-1 - TGCAGTGGACGACCTACTAATCAGCCCCAGCATTTT CSGRPTNQPQHF
- TRBJ2-7 TRBV6-1 TRBD2 TGTGCCAGCAGTCGGGGGAGGGCCGGATATGAGCAGTACTTC CASSRGRAGYEQYF
many TRBJ2-2 TRBV11-2 - TGTGCCAGCAGCTTAGCCCCAGGGAGGACCGGGGAGCTGTTTTTT CASSLAPGRTGELFF
- TRBJ1-5 TRBV28 - TGTGCCAGCAGCCCCACCGCAATAAGAGGGCAGCCCCGGCATTTT CASSPTAIRGQPRHF
many TRBJ2-5 TRBV7-9 - TGTGCCAGCAGCTTTCGCGGGTCCCAAGAGACCCAGTACTTC CASSFRGSQETQYF
- TRBJ1-1 TRBV9 - TGTGCCAGCAGCGCCGGAGGGGAGGACACTGAAGCTTTCTTT CASSAGGEDTEAFF
few TRBJ2-1 TRBV27 - TGTGCCAGCAGTTTACGGAGCGGAACACGGAATGAGCAGTTCTTC CASSLRSGTRNEQFF
many TRBJ2-1 TRBV7-8 - TGTGCCAGCAGCCAGGGGGAGGCCTACAATGAGCAGTTCTTC CASSQGEAYNEQFF
many TRBJ1-4 TRBV5-1 - TGCGCCAGCAGCCCCGAGGGGAGGGGGGAAAAACTGTTTTTT CASSPEGRGEKLFF
many TRBJ2-7 TRBV20-1 - TGCAGTGCCCCTCGGACGGCCTCGGTCTACGAGCAGTACTTC CSAPRTASVYEQYF
many TRBJ2-3 TRBV9 - TGTGCCAGCAGCAAAGGCTGGCGGGATACGCAGTATTTT CASSKGWRDTQYF
many TRBJ2-7 TRBV6-5 - TGTGCCAGCAGTCACGGGCCGGGACTGCCTTCCGGCGAGCAGTACTTC CASSHGPGLPSGEQYF
many TRBJ2-4 TRBV11-3 TRBD2 TGTGCCAGCAGCTCGGGACTAGCGGGAGAGTGGGCCAAAAACATTCAGTACTTC CASSSGLAGEWAKNIQYF
many TRBJ2-1 TRBV11-2 - TGTGCCAGCAGCCACAGACGCAATGAGCAGTTCTTC CASSHRRNEQFF
once TRBJ2-3 TRBV10-3 - TGTGCCATCAGTGAGTCGTCAGGGTGGGTCAATGAGCAGTATTTT CAISESSGWVNEQYF
- TRBJ2-5 TRBV28 - TGTGCCAGCAGCCCTAGGGTGGGAAGAGAGACCCAGTACTTC CASSPRVGRETQYF
many TRBJ2-1 TRBV4-1 - TGCGCCAGCAGCCCAACCGGGGTTAGCTCCTACAATGAGCAGTTCTTC CASSPTGVSSYNEQFF
once TRBJ2-3 TRBV19 TRBD1 TGTGCCAGTGAAATGAGGACAGGTACGCAGTATTTT CASEMRTGTQYF
- TRBJ2-3 TRBV29-1 - TGCAGCTCGGGCGGTCAGACCGGCACAGATACGCAGTATTTT CSSGGQTGTDTQYF
many TRBJ1-5 TRBV5-6 TRBD1 TGTGCCAGCAGTACACGACAGGGGATGGAGCCCCAGCATTTT CASSTRQGMEPQHF
many TRBJ2-3 TRBV7-9 TRBD2 TGTGCCAGCAGATCACAGAGCGGGAGTCTCGCAGATACGCAGTATTTT CASRSQSGSLADTQYF
many TRBJ2-2 TRBV7-9 TRBD2 TGTGCCAGCAGCTTTGGACTAGCGGGAGTCACCGGGGAGCTGTTTTTT CASSFGLAGVTGELFF
many TRBJ1-2 TRBV9 - TGTGCCAGCAATCAGGGACCCTATGGCTACACCTTC CASNQGPYGYTF
many TRBJ2-5 TRBV20-1 - TGCAGTGCTAGGATGACAGCCATTCAAGAGACCCAGTACTTC CSARMTAIQETQYF
many TRBJ1-5 TRBV28 - TGTGCCAGCGGTTTACAGGGAAATCAGCCCCAGCATTTT CASGLQGNQPQHF
many TRBJ2-2 TRBV19 - TGTGCCAGTAGTATTTGGGCAGACAACACCGGGGAGCTGTTTTTT CASSIWADNTGELFF
- TRBJ2-3 TRBV2 TRBD2 TGTGCCAGCAGTGAAATGGCTAGCGGGAGAAGGGGCACAGATACGCAGTATTTT CASSEMASGRRGTDTQYF
many TRBJ2-7 TRBV7-3 TRBD1 TGTGCCAGCAGCTTATCAGGGGGAGTAGGAGAGCAGTACTTC CASSLSGGVGEQYF
many TRBJ1-2 TRBV3-1 - TGTGCCAGCAGCCAAGGTCAGGGCAACTATGGCTACACCTTC CASSQGQGNYGYTF
- TRBJ1-5 TRBV7-9 TRBD1 TGTGCCAGCAGCCAGGGGGTGGGGAATCAGCCCCAGCATTTT CASSQGVGNQPQHF